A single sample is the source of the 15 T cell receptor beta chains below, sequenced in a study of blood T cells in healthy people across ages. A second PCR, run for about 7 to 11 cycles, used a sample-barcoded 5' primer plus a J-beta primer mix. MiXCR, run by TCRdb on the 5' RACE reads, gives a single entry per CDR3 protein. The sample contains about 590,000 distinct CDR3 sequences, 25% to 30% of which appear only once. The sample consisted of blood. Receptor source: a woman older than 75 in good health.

CDR3 sequence reads: CASSLSPTGGFGNTIYF. DNA for the CDR3: TGTGCCAGCAGCTTGTCTCCTACAGGGGGATTCGGAAACACCATATATTTT. This sequence joins TRBV5-5 and TRBJ1-3; TRBD1 aligns across 8 bases. CDR1 and CDR2 (germline): SGHKS, YYEKEE (reference sequence). This CDR3 spans 17 amino acids. The junction had 10 bases not matched to a gene; V was cut back by 1 base and J by 4 bases.

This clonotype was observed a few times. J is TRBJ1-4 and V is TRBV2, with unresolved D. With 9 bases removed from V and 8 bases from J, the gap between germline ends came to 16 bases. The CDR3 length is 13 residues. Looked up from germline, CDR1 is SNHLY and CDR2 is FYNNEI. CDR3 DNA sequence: TGTGCCAGTAACCGGGCCCTAGGGGAAAAACTGTTTTTT. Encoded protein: CASNRALGEKLFF.

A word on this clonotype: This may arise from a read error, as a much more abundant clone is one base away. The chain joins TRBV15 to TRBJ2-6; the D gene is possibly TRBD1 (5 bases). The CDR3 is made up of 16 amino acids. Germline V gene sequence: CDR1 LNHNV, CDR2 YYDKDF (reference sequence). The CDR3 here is CATSRGRFSGANVRTF. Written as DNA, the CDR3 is TGTGCCACCAGCAGAGGACGGTTCTCTGGGGCCAACGTCCGGACTTTC.

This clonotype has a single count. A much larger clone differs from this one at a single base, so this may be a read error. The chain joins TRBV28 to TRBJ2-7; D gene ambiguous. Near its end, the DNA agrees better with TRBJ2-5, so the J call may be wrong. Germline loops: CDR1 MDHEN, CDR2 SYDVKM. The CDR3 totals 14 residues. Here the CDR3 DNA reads TGTGCCAGCAGTCCCATCGACGACCGGGAGACCCAGTACTTC. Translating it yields CASSPIDDRETQYF.

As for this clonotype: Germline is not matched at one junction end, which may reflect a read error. CDR3 coding DNA: TGTGCCAGCAGCTTACAGGGGTACTATGACTACACCTTC. Its translation: CASSLQGYYDYTF. This rearrangement joins TRBV12-3 or TRBV12-4 to TRBJ1-2; 7 nucleotides align to TRBD1. This CDR3 spans 13 amino acids.

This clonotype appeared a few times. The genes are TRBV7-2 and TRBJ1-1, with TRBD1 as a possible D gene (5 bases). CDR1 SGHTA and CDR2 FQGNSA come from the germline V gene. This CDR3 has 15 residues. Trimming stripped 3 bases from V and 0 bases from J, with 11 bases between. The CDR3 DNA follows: TGTGCCAGCAGCTTCCCGACAGTTCTGAACACTGAAGCTTTCTTT. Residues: CASSFPTVLNTEAFF.

The CDR3 loop reads CASSLTKGSSENIQYF. The CDR3 coding sequence is TGTGCCAGCAGCTTGACAAAGGGGTCTTCCGAAAACATTCAGTACTTC. The rearrangement joins TRBV7-2 to TRBJ2-4; TRBD1 might be the D (5 bases). The CDR3 length is 16 residues. The V and J ends lost 3 bases and 5 bases respectively, with 17 bases between them. Germline assignment: CDR1 SGHTA and CDR2 FQGNSA.

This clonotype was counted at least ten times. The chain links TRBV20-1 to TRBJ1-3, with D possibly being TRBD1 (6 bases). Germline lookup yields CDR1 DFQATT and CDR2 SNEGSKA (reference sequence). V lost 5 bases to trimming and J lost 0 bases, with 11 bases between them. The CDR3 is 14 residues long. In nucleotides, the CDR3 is TGCAGTGCTGGGGGGGGGCTCTCTGGAAACACCATATATTTT. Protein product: CSAGGGLSGNTIYF.

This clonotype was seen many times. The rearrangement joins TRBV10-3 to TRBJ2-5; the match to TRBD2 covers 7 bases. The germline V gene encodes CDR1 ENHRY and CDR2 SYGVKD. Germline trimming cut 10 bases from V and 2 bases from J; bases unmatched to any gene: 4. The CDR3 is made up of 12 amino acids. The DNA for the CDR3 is TGTGCCACGGCGGGGGAGCAAGAGACCCAGTACTTC. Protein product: CATAGEQETQYF.

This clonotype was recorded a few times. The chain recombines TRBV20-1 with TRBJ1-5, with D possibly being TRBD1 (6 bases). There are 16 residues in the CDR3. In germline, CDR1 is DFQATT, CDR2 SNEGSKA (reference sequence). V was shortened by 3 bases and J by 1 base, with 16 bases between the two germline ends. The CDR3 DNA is TGCAGTGCTAGCCGGGGGAGAGGGGGGAGCAATCAGCCCCAGCATTTT. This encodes CSASRGRGGSNQPQHF.

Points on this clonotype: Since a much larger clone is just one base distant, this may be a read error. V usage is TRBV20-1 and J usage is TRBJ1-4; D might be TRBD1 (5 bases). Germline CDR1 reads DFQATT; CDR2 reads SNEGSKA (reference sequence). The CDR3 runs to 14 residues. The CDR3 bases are TGCAGTGTTCTTCCGGGACCATCGAATGAAGAACTGTTTTTT. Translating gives CSVLPGPSNEELFF.

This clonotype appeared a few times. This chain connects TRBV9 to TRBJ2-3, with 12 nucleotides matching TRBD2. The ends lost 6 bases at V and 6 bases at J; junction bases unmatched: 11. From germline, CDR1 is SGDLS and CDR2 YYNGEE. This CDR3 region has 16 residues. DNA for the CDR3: TGTGCCAGCACCCGGCAACTAGCGGGGGGAGAGGATACGCAGTATTTT. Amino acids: CASTRQLAGGEDTQYF.

In DNA, the CDR3 is TGTGCCAGCAGCTTACGGAGCCAGAGAACTGAAGCTTTCTTT. This gives the protein CASSLRSQRTEAFF. The chain carries TRBV13 and TRBJ1-1; D not certain. The V gene's germline CDR1 is PRHDT and CDR2 FYEKMQ (reference sequence). The V gene lost 2 bases and the J gene lost 5 bases, with 12 bases spanning the gap. The CDR3 contains 14 residues.

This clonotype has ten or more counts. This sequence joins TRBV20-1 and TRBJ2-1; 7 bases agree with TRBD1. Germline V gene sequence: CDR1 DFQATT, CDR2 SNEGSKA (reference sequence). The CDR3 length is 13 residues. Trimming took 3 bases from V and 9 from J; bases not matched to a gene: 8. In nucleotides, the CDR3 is TGCAGTGCTAGTTCACAGGGGTGGGGTGAGCAGTTCTTC. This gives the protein CSASSQGWGEQFF.

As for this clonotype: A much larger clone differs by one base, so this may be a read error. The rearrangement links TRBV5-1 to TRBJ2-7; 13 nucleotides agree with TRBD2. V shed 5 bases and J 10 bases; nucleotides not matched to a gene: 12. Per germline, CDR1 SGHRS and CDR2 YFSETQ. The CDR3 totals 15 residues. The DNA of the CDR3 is TGCGCCAGCAGGTCGGGACTAGCGGGGCAAGAGGCCCAGTACTTC. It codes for CASRSGLAGQEAQYF.